This T cell receptor beta chain was sequenced in a study of blood T cell repertoires in COVID-19 (dated by TCRdb to the early 2020s). About the full investigation: Collaborator samples came from the United States, Italy and Spain and covered acute and convalescent phases of COVID-19. The material from the prospective study consisted of cDNA or gDNA derived from T cells, B-cell-depleted T cells, or PBMCs. Subjects who had been exposed to COVID-19, were actively infected with it, or had recovered from it provided the deeply sampled blood TCRbeta repertoires that made up the dataset. The repertoires were released in a freely available public database intended as a resource for research on the immune response to SARS-CoV-2. The samples were drawn from two sources: the first 160 participants of the ongoing ImmuneRACE study, and 950 to 1,500 subjects contributed by 6 global collaborators. A de-identified subject ID, COVID-19 status, age in years and sex were almost always included in the sample metadata. HLA class I and class II types, where available, came from metadata supplied by the sample provider rather than from assay-based typing.

TCRbeta CDR3 regions were amplified from genomic DNA using the immunoSEQ Assay, a bias-controlled multiplex PCR. From the authors' description of their analysis: Nucleated cell counts per sample were estimated from amplification of reference gene primers within the assay. To quantify the absolute abundance of each unique TCRbeta CDR3 rearrangement, sequence reads were collapsed and filtered. For each sample, productive Simpson clonality was calculated as the square root of Simpson's diversity index across productive rearrangements. TCRdb took over this immuneACCESS table, retaining in-frame rearrangements with V and J assigned. Such tables are incomplete; in checked studies, under half of the missing clones stem from an unresolved V gene, and the remainder is unexplained. The DNA was the basis for D and trimming; V, J and clone size are from that table. For this sample there are hundreds of thousands of clones; about 88% appear just once. The ten top clones hold roughly 6.6% of the sample.

CDR1 and CDR2 are drawn from the germline V gene: MNHEY, SVGAGI. Counted from cysteine to phenylalanine, this CDR3 has 16 amino acids. Left in the record is the CDR3 DNA by itself, 48 bases read in frame from the first base. V lost 3 bases and J lost 0 bases; the stretch between them is 14 bases long. One collaborating source in Seattle enrolled patients during active infection and followed them longitudinally through the course of disease. Whole blood was collected in K2EDTA tubes by collaborating institutions according to the institutions' own protocols. For TCRbeta analysis, collaborators shipped samples in one of three forms: frozen whole blood, isolated PBMCs, or DNA extracted from either of those sample types. Broad study findings and their caveats: Clinical and demographic metadata were provided uncurated, with the amount varying by source and participant.

About this clone: This clone's antigen is unknown. Per-base qualities were not stored, and no clone one base away is much larger.

Sequences were obtained from peripheral blood. The sequence was collected from a woman aged 65 to 85 with COVID-19, enrolled during active disease. The V gene is TRBV6-5 and the J gene is TRBJ1-2; there is no confident call for the D gene. CDR3 protein: CASSYFGSFTNYGYTF. The nucleotide sequence is TGTGCCAGCAGTTATTTCGGGTCCTTCACTAACTATGGCTACACCTTC.